This T cell receptor beta chain stems from a study of OX40 agonist ivuxolimab in advanced cancers. Exclusion of a patient followed from autoimmune disease history or systemic immunosuppression. Worth noting for this clone: Its antigen is unknown.

Profiling relied on immunoSEQ multiplex PCR, and the TCRdb table lists in-frame clones only, not all of them. The table has about 68,000 clones, 91% seen once; the top ten hold 0.31%. Germline V gives CDR1 MNHEY, CDR2 SVGAGI. Between the trimmed V and J ends, which lost 8 bases and 0 bases, there was a span of 11 bases. The CDR3 loop spans 14 amino acids. Overall study results and limits: The 0.1-3.0 mg/kg partial responders had among the lowest clonal expansion. On average, CD8+ T cells showed a greater number of expanded clones than CD4+.

Specimen: CD4+ or CD8+ T cells sorted from blood, collected in a trial of the OX40 agonist ivuxolimab. The chain joins TRBV6-5 to TRBJ1-5; D is undetermined. This TCR was sampled from an adult with an advanced solid tumor such as melanoma, head and neck, liver or kidney cancer. The CDR3 sequence: CASEDGYSNQPQHF. The CDR3 DNA sequence: TGTGCCAGCGAGGACGGATATAGCAATCAGCCCCAGCATTTT.